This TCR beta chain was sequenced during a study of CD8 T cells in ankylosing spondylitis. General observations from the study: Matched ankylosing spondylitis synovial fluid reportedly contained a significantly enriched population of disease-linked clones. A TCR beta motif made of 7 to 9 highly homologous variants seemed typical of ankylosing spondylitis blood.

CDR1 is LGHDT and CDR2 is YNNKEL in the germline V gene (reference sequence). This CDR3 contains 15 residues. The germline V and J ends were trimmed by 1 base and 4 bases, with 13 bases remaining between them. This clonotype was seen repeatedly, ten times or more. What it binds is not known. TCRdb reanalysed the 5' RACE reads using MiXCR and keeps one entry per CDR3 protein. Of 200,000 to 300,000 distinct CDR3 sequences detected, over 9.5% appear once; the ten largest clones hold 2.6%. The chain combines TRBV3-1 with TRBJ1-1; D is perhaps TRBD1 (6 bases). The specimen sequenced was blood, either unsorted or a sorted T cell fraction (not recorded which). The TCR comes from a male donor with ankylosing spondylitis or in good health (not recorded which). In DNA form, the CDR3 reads TGTGCCAGCAGCCAAGGGGGGCCTCGTGGCACTGAAGCTTTCTTT. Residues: CASSQGGPRGTEAFF. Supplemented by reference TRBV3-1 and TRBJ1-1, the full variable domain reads DTAVSQTPKYLVTQMGNDKSIKCEQNLGHDTMYWYKQDSKKFLKIMFSYNNKELIINETVPNRFSPKSPDKAHLNLHINSLELGDSAVYFCASSQGGPRGTEAFFGQGTRLTVV.